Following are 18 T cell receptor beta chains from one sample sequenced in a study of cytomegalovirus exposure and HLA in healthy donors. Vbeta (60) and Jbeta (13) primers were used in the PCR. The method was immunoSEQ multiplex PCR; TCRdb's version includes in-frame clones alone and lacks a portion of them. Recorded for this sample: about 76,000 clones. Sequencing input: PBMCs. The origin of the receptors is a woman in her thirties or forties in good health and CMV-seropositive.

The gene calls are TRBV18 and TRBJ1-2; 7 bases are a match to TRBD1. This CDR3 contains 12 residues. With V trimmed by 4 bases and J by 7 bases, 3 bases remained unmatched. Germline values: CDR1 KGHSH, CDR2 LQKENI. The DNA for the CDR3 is TGTGCCAGCTCACGACAGGGAAGTGGCTACACCTTC. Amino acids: CASSRQGSGYTF. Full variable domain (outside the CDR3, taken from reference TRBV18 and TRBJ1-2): NAGVMQNPRHLVRRRGQEARLRCSPMKGHSHVYWYRQLPEEGLKFMVYLQKENIIDESGMPKERFSAEFPKEGPSILRIQQVVRGDSAAYFCASSRQGSGYTFGSGTRLTVV.

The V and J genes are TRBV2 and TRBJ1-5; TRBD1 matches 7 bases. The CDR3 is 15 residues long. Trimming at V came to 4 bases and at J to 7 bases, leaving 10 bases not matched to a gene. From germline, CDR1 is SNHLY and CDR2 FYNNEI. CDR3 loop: CASSGAGTEFQPQHF. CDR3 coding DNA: TGTGCCAGCAGTGGGGCCGGGACAGAGTTCCAGCCCCAGCATTTT.

The CDR3 spells CASSPLQVRNQPQHF. The DNA of the CDR3 is TGTGCCAGTAGTCCTTTACAGGTTCGCAATCAGCCCCAGCATTTT. The gene calls are TRBV19 and TRBJ1-5; tentatively, D is TRBD1 (5 bases). This CDR3 is built from 15 residues. Trimming shortened V by 5 bases and J by 2 bases, and 13 bases separated the two germline ends. The germline gives CDR1 LNHDA, CDR2 SQIVND (reference sequence).

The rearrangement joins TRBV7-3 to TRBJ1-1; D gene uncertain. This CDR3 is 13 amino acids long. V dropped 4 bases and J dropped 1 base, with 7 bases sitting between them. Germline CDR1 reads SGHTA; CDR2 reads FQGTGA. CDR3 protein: CASSSSRNTEAFF. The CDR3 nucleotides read TGTGCCAGCAGCTCCTCCCGGAACACTGAAGCTTTCTTT.

The CDR3 DNA is TGTGCCAGCAGTTCTGGGACAGGGGGCGACTATGGCTACACCTTC. This codes for CASSSGTGGDYGYTF. The rearrangement joins TRBV6-5 to TRBJ1-2, with 12 bases lining up with TRBD1. Germline loops: CDR1 MNHEY, CDR2 SVGAGI. The V and J ends lost 4 bases and 3 bases, in that order; junction bases with no gene match: 3. This CDR3 is built from 15 residues.

Written as DNA, the CDR3 is TGTGCCAGCAGCTTTCGGGGACAGCGCTACGAGCAGTACTTC. Residues: CASSFRGQRYEQYF. The chain recombines TRBV13 with TRBJ2-7, with 7 bases identical to TRBD1. From germline, CDR1 is PRHDT and CDR2 FYEKMQ (reference sequence). This CDR3 contains 14 residues. V gave up 3 bases and J gave up 3 bases; unmatched junction bases: 5.

CDR3 amino acids: CSVEAGGGADEQFF. The CDR3, as DNA: TGCAGCGTTGAGGCCGGTGGGGGGGCTGATGAGCAGTTCTTC. This chain joins TRBV29-1 and TRBJ2-1, with D possibly being TRBD2 (7 bases). CDR3 size: 14 residues. Per the germline V gene, CDR1 is SQVTM and CDR2 is ANQGSEA. Trimming removed 3 bases from V and 8 bases from J, with 17 bases in between.

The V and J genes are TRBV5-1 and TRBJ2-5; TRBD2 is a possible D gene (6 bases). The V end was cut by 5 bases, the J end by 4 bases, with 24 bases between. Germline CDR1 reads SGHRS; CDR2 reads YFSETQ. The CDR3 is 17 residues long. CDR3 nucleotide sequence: TGCGCCAGCAGACTCTGGGGCAGGGCGGGATTAGGAGAGACCCAGTACTTC. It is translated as CASRLWGRAGLGETQYF.

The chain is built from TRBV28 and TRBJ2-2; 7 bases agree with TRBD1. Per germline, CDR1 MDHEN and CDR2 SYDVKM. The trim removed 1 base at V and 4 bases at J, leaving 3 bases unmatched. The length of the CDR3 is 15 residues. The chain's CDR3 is CASSLYPGGTGELFF. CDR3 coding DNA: TGTGCCAGCAGTTTATACCCAGGGGGCACCGGGGAGCTGTTTTTT.

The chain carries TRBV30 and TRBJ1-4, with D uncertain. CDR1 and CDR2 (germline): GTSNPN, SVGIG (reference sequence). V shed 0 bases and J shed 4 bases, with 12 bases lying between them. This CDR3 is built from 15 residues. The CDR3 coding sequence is TGTGCCTGGAGTGTAGCGGTGATGCTTAATGAAAAACTGTTTTTT. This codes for CAWSVAVMLNEKLFF.

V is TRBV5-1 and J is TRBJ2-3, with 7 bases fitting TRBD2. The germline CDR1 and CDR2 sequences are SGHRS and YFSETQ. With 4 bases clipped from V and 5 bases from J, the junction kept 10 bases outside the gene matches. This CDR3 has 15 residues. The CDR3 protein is CASSLDGDYKDTQYF. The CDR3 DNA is TGCGCCAGCAGCCTCGACGGGGACTACAAAGATACGCAGTATTTT.

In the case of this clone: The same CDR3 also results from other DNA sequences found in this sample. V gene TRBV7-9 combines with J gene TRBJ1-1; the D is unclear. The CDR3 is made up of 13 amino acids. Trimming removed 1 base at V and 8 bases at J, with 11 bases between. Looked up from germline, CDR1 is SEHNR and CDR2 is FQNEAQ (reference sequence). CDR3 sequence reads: CASSLVGGPEAFF. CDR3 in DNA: TGTGCCAGCAGCTTAGTGGGAGGGCCCGAAGCTTTCTTT. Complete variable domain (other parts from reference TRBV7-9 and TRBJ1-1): DTGVSQNPRHKITKRGQNVTFRCDPISEHNRLYWYRQTLGQGPEFLTYFQNEAQLEKSRLLSDRFSAERPKGSFSTLEIQRTEQGDSAMYLCASSLVGGPEAFFGQGTRLTVV.

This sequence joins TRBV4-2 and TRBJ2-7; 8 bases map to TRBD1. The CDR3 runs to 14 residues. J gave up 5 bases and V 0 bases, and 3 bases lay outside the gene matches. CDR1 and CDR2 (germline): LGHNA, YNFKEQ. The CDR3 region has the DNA TGTGCCAGCAGCCAAGAGGACAGGGCGGACGAGCAGTACTTC. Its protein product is CASSQEDRADEQYF.

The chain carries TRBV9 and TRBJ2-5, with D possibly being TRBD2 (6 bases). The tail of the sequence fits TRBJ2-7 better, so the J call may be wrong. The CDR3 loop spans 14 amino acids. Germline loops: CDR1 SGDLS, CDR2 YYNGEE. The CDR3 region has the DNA TGTGCCAGCAGCGAGGCGGGACTCTCCTACGAGCAGTACTTC. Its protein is CASSEAGLSYEQYF.

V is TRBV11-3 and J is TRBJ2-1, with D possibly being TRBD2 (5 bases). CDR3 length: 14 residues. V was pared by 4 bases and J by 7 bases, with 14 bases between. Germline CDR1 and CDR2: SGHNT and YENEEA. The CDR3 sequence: CASSSGMSGNEQFF. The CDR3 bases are TGTGCCAGCAGCTCGGGGATGAGTGGGAATGAGCAGTTCTTC.

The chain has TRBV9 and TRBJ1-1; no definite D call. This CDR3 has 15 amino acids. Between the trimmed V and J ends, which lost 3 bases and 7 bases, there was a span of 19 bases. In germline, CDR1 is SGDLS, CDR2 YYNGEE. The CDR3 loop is CASSAVSGKASEAFF. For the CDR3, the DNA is TGTGCCAGCAGCGCCGTTTCCGGGAAAGCCAGTGAAGCTTTCTTT. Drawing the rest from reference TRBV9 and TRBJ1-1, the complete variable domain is DSGVTQTPKHLITATGQRVTLRCSPRSGDLSVYWYQQSLDQGLQFLIQYYNGEERAKGNILERFSAQQFPDLHSELNLSSLELGDSALYFCASSAVSGKASEAFFGQGTRLTVV.

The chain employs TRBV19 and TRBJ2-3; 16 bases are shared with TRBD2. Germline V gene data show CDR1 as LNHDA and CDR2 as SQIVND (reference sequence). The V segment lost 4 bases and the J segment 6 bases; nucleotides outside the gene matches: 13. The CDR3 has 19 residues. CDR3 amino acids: CASSRKTGTSGRGKDTQYF. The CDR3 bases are TGTGCCAGTAGTAGAAAAACCGGGACTAGCGGGAGGGGAAAGGATACGCAGTATTTT.

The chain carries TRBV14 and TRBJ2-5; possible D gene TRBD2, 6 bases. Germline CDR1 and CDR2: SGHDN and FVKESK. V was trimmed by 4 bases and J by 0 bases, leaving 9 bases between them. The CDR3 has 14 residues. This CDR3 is CASSRRGDQETQYF. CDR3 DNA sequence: TGTGCCAGCAGCCGCCGCGGGGACCAAGAGACCCAGTACTTC.